The T cell receptor beta chain described here comes from a study of lymphopenia after photon versus proton radiotherapy. The study's findings and limits: Relative stability marked proton patients; photon patients lost diversity and naive cells. Authors raise, but do not show, better survival with proton therapy. In patients who died, overall survival fell as post-nadir TCR diversity dropped more. Oligoclonal CD8+ Temra expansion after nadir drove photon patients' diversity drop.

Germline V gene data show CDR1 as LNHDA and CDR2 as SQIVND (reference sequence). V was pared by 8 bases and J by 6 bases, with 9 bases of the junction left unmatched. CDR3 length equals 14 residues. Concerning this clone itself: Its antigen is currently unknown.

Generated by immunoSEQ multiplex PCR, the TCRdb table keeps only in-frame clones and is missing some. In the table there are approximately 17,000 clones, more than 85% of which are singletons. This chain joins TRBV19 and TRBJ2-2, with 7 positions matching TRBD1. This material consisted of peripheral blood, taken from a patient treated with proton-based radiotherapy. This clonotype was obtained from a woman aged 60-75 years with cholangiocarcinoma. Some clones in this sample may be carry-over from other donors' samples. The DNA for the CDR3 is TGTGCCAGTGACATCACAGGGGTGCCCGGGGAGCTGTTTTTT. It is translated as CASDITGVPGELFF.